This TCR beta chain derives from a study of blood T cell repertoires in COVID-19. Study context: COVID-19 samples from acute and convalescent phases originated in the United States, Italy and Spain. From T cells, B-cell-depleted T cells, or PBMCs came the material, which was cDNA or gDNA.

The CDR3 sequence is 16 residues long. The V segment lost 3 bases and the J segment 6 bases; nucleotides outside the gene matches: 12. Germline assignment: CDR1 SGDLS and CDR2 YYNGEE. Original methodology: Cell counts per sample came from amplifying reference gene primers. Only in-frame clones appear in the TCRdb table, and some are missing; sequencing was by immunoSEQ multiplex PCR. V and J calls and clone size are given by that table; D and trimming were obtained from the DNA. The data show approximately 85,000 clones, 87% seen once. This sequence originates from a woman between 45 and 65 years old with active or convalescent COVID-19. The sequencing sample was made of peripheral blood. The V gene is TRBV9, the J gene TRBJ2-3; TRBD2 agrees at 8 bases. In nucleotides, the CDR3 is TGTGCCAGCAGCGCCGAGACTAGCGTTCGGGTTGATACGCAGTATTTT. It codes for CASSAETSVRVDTQYF. The whole variable domain, remainder taken from reference TRBV9 and TRBJ2-3, is DSGVTQTPKHLITATGQRVTLRCSPRSGDLSVYWYQQSLDQGLQFLIQYYNGEERAKGNILERFSAQQFPDLHSELNLSSLELGDSALYFCASSAETSVRVDTQYFGPGTRLTVL.